The text below deals with one T cell receptor beta chain. In the source study's methods: Estimation of nucleated cell counts relied on the amplification of reference gene primers. Data came from immunoSEQ multiplex PCR; TCRdb stores just in-frame clones and leaves some out. V and J calls and clone size are given by that table; D and trimming were obtained from the DNA. The sample carries fewer than 700,000 clones, about 89% recorded once. The V gene's germline CDR1 is KGHSH and CDR2 LQKENI. The CDR3 loop spans 17 amino acids. V was clipped by 2 bases and J by 5 bases, with 21 bases between them. Those enrolled in Seattle joined during active infection and were followed longitudinally afterward. This entry comes from a study of blood T cell repertoires in COVID-19. For the study at large: T cells, B-cell-depleted T cells, or PBMCs provided the cDNA or gDNA that served as material.

What was sequenced was peripheral blood. The rearrangement joins TRBV18 to TRBJ1-2; D not resolved. This sequence was found in a woman aged 45-65 years with COVID-19, enrolled during active disease. CDR3 DNA sequence: TGTGCCAGCTCACCAAGCCCGGGGTCCGCCGGGATATATGGCTACACCTTC. It codes for CASSPSPGSAGIYGYTF.